One and the same sample provided the 3 T cell receptor beta chains below, sequenced in a study of blood T cells in healthy people across ages. Together with a sample-barcoded 5' primer, a J-beta primer mix was included in a second PCR lasting about 7 to 11 cycles. TCRdb reprocessed the 5' RACE reads via MiXCR and lists one record per CDR3 protein. The table records roughly 680,000 distinct CDR3 sequences, roughly 49% of them present only once. Sequencing used blood. The receptor source for this set is a woman in her sixties or seventies in good health.

There are a few counts of this clonotype. In DNA, the CDR3 is TGTGCCAGCAGGGCTAGCGTAGGCCACGAGCAGTACTTC. This sequence encodes CASRASVGHEQYF. This chain joins TRBV7-2 and TRBJ2-7, with a weak D call TRBD2 (6 bases). The germline V gene has CDR1 SGHTA and CDR2 FQGNSA. Trimming shortened V by 6 bases and J by 5 bases, and 14 bases separated the two germline ends. The CDR3 covers 13 residues.

The CDR3 nucleotides read TGCAGTGCTAGAGATTCGGGTAGCGGGGAATACACAGATACGCAGTATTTT. Translation gives CSARDSGSGEYTDTQYF. This chain connects TRBV20-1 to TRBJ2-3, with 8 bases fitting TRBD2. This CDR3 is 17 amino acids long. The junction had 10 bases not matched to a gene; V was cut back by 0 bases and J by 2 bases. The V gene's germline CDR1 is DFQATT and CDR2 SNEGSKA (reference sequence).

This clonotype was seen a few times. This chain links TRBV12-3 or TRBV12-4 with TRBJ1-2; D possibly corresponds to TRBD1 (5 bases). The V and J ends lost 6 bases and 2 bases respectively, with 19 bases between them. The CDR3 consists of 16 residues. CDR3 coding DNA: TGTGCCAGCAGCCTCTCTCTGGGCAGGGAGAACTATGGCTACACCTTC. Translating gives CASSLSLGRENYGYTF.